The sequence of this T cell receptor (beta chain) was determined in a study of T cells after yellow fever vaccination. About the study: The fractions with low cell numbers were processed using SMART-Seq v4 Ultra Low Input.

CDR1 is SGHRS and CDR2 is YFSETQ in the germline V gene. The CDR3 sequence is 17 residues long. Trimming stripped 3 bases from V and 3 bases from J, with 19 bases between. Note on this clonotype: Its specificity is unknown.

Study conclusions and caveats: Booster sampling recovered most clones from primary vaccination (approximately 97% CD4, around 88% CD8).

One entry per CDR3 protein, called by TCRdb with MiXCR from the 5' RACE reads. Among approximately 350,000 distinct CDR3 sequences listed, roughly 12% were seen once. Specimen: PBMCs, collected on the day of the first yellow fever vaccination. The TCR comes from a man younger than 30 who received the YFV17D yellow fever vaccine. This sequence joins TRBV5-1 and TRBJ2-1; possibly TRBD1 or TRBD2 for D (6 bases each). CDR3 loop: CASSSDPGAQNYNEQFF. The DNA for the CDR3 is TGCGCCAGCAGCTCAGATCCGGGGGCCCAAAACTACAATGAGCAGTTCTTC.